Listed below are T cell receptor beta chains from one sample, sequenced in a study of tumor-infiltrating lymphocytes in primary liver carcinoma. TCRdb used MiXCR to reprocess the multiplex PCR reads, holding one entry per CDR3 protein. The repertoire holds hundreds of thousands of distinct CDR3 sequences, with roughly two thirds as singletons. The sequencing input was peripheral blood. The receptor source for this set is a man aged 40-49 years with primary liver carcinoma and hepatitis B virus infection. Both conserved end residues are part of each CDR3. A D gene is named only where the DNA matches it firmly. Some rows mark clone size as missing; the rest say once, few, many or name a class of expanded clone.

j_call,clone_size,cdr3_length,v_call,d_call,cdr3_aa,cdr3_nt
TRBJ2-7,.,13,TRBV5-1,.,CTSSPSGYYGQYF,TGCACCAGCAGCCCCTCCGGGTATTACGGGCAGTACTTC
TRBJ2-6,.,12,TRBV29-1,.,CSVVFGANVRTF,TGCAGTGTTGTTTTTGGGGCCAACGTCCGGACTTTC
TRBJ2-1,few,13,TRBV6-5,TRBD1,CASRDRGQGEQFF,TGTGCCAGCCGGGACAGGGGGCAAGGTGAGCAGTTCTTC
TRBJ2-3,many,16,TRBV6-1,.,CASSELGGGLTDTQYF,TGTGCCAGCAGTGAATTGGGAGGGGGACTCACAGATACGCAGTATTTT
TRBJ2-1,.,14,TRBV6-2/TRBV6-3,.,CASIKGRGPWGRFF,TGTGCCAGCATAAAGGGTCGGGGCCCCTGGGGAAGGTTCTTC
TRBJ2-1,.,15,TRBV11-1,.,CASSDSSSPYNAQFF,TGTGCCAGCAGCGACTCTAGCTCGCCCTACAATGCGCAGTTCTTC
TRBJ2-3,.,14,TRBV12-3/TRBV12-4,.,CASKQGVFTDTQYF,TGTGCCAGTAAGCAGGGAGTCTTCACAGATACGCAGTATTTT
TRBJ2-7,.,14,TRBV5-1,TRBD2,CASSILAGLGEQYF,TGCGCCAGCAGCATCCTAGCGGGCCTTGGCGAGCAGTACTTC
TRBJ2-7,.,15,TRBV5-4,.,CATGHSGGGGYEQYF,TGTGCCACCGGGCACTCTGGCGGAGGCGGTTACGAGCAGTACTTC
TRBJ1-2,.,15,TRBV28,.,CASSTRDQTNYGYTF,TGTGCCAGCAGTACTCGGGACCAAACTAACTATGGCTACACCTTC
TRBJ1-2,.,12,TRBV30,.,CAWSRINYGYTF,TGTGCCTGGAGTAGAATTAACTATGGCTACACCTTC
TRBJ2-2,many,12,TRBV30,.,CAWDIDTGELFF,TGTGCCTGGGACATAGACACCGGGGAGCTGTTTTTT
TRBJ2-1,.,15,TRBV11-1,TRBD1,CARSFGTGTYNEQFF,TGTGCCCGCAGCTTCGGGACAGGGACCTACAATGAGCAGTTCTTC
TRBJ2-2,many,16,TRBV5-4,TRBD2,CASSGPLAGDTGELFF,TGTGCCAGCAGCGGGCCACTAGCGGGGGACACCGGGGAGCTGTTTTTT
TRBJ2-1,.,15,TRBV7-9,TRBD2,CASSVTSRSYNEQFF,TGTGCCAGCAGCGTGACTAGCCGCTCCTATAATGAGCAGTTCTTC
TRBJ1-1,.,15,TRBV5-6,.,CASSLNARPNTEAFF,TGTGCCAGCAGCTTGAACGCCAGACCAAACACTGAAGCTTTCTTT
TRBJ2-2,.,14,TRBV28,.,CANSSPGNTGELFF,TGTGCCAACAGCTCCCCAGGGAACACCGGGGAGCTGTTTTTT
TRBJ2-7,.,12,TRBV6-2/TRBV6-3,.,CASSYSIEELYF,TGTGCCAGCAGTTACTCGATTGAGGAGCTGTACTTC
TRBJ2-7,.,14,TRBV18,TRBD2,CASSPGGGGSEQYF,TGTGCCAGCTCACCAGGGGGAGGCGGGAGCGAGCAATACTTC
TRBJ1-3,.,15,TRBV11-3,.,CASSEGRPSGNTIYF,TGTGCCAGCAGCGAAGGACGGCCCTCTGGAAACACCATATACTTT
TRBJ2-3,few,17,TRBV4-2,TRBD2,CASSQPGTSGGGDMQYF,TGTGCCAGCAGCCAACCCGGGACTAGCGGCGGGGGAGATATGCAGTATTTT
TRBJ1-5,.,17,TRBV28,.,CASSSVGRQGGNQPQHF,TGTGCCAGCAGCTCCGTAGGGAGGCAAGGTGGCAATCAGCCCCAGCATTTT
TRBJ1-1,.,15,TRBV7-9,.,CASSWHGGGDTEAFF,TGTGCCAGCAGCTGGCACGGCGGGGGTGACACTGAAGCTTTCTTT
TRBJ2-3,.,16,TRBV6-2/TRBV6-3,TRBD2,CASTGLTSGSTDTQYF,TGTGCCAGCACCGGACTTACTAGCGGGAGCACAGATACGCAGTATTTT
TRBJ2-3,many,15,TRBV5-4,TRBD2,CASSFTAGVTDTQYF,TGTGCCAGCAGCTTTACAGCGGGAGTCACAGATACGCAGTATTTT
TRBJ1-5,once,12,TRBV20-1,.,CSAGQSNQPQHF,TGCAGTGCTGGGCAAAGCAATCAGCCCCAGCATTTT
TRBJ2-1,.,16,TRBV25-1,.,CASSDPTSRGGNEQFF,TGTGCCAGCAGTGACCCGACTAGTAGGGGGGGGAATGAGCAGTTCTTC
TRBJ2-7,many,16,TRBV10-3,TRBD2,CAISEPSTSGRYEQYF,TGTGCCATCAGTGAGCCCTCGACTAGCGGGAGGTACGAGCAGTACTTC
TRBJ2-7,.,12,TRBV10-3,.,CPISDSYSEQYF,TGTCCCATCAGTGACAGTTACTCCGAGCAGTACTTC
TRBJ2-3,many,14,TRBV29-1,.,CSVKSSRTTDTQYF,TGCAGCGTCAAATCTAGCCGGACCACAGATACGCAGTATTTT
TRBJ2-1,.,16,TRBV5-1,.,CASSLQTNGAYNEQFF,TGCGCCAGCAGCTTGCAGACTAACGGAGCCTACAATGAGCAGTTCTTC
TRBJ1-5,once,15,TRBV5-7,TRBD1,CASSPTGCGNQSQHF,TGTGCCAGCAGCCCGACAGGGTGCGGCAATCAGTCCCAGCATTTT
TRBJ1-1,many,13,TRBV12-3/TRBV12-4,.,CASSSESYTEAFF,TGTGCCAGCAGTTCAGAGAGTTACACTGAAGCTTTCTTT
TRBJ2-3,.,14,TRBV11-2,.,CASSLGGSAVTQYF,TGTGCCAGCAGCTTAGGGGGCAGCGCAGTTACACAGTATTTT
TRBJ1-1,.,16,TRBV4-2,.,CASSQEDGRMNTEAFF,TGTGCCAGCAGTCAAGAAGACGGGCGCATGAACACTGAAGCTTTCTTT
TRBJ2-7,many,12,TRBV30,.,CAWRGSSYEQYF,TGTGCCTGGAGGGGGTCCTCCTACGAGCAGTACTTC
TRBJ1-2,.,13,TRBV5-6,.,CASSRDVVNGYTF,TGTGCCAGCAGCCGGGACGTCGTAAATGGCTACACCTTC
TRBJ1-4,many,14,TRBV11-3,.,CASSRRQVGEKLFF,TGTGCCAGCAGTCGCAGACAGGTCGGGGAAAAACTGTTTTTT
TRBJ2-5,many,16,TRBV12-3/TRBV12-4,TRBD2,CASTFNRRGGRETQYF,TGTGCCAGCACCTTCAATCGGCGGGGAGGGCGAGAGACCCAGTACTTC
TRBJ1-3,.,14,TRBV11-1,.,CASSIWRIGNAIYF,TGTGCCAGCAGCATATGGCGGATTGGAAACGCCATATATTTT
TRBJ1-3,.,13,TRBV6-1,.,CDSSGRVGNTIYF,TGTGACAGCAGTGGACGAGTGGGAAATACCATATATTTT
TRBJ2-5,.,13,TRBV11-2,.,CASSSIQTETQYF,TGTGCCAGCAGTTCAATACAGACCGAGACCCAGTACTTC